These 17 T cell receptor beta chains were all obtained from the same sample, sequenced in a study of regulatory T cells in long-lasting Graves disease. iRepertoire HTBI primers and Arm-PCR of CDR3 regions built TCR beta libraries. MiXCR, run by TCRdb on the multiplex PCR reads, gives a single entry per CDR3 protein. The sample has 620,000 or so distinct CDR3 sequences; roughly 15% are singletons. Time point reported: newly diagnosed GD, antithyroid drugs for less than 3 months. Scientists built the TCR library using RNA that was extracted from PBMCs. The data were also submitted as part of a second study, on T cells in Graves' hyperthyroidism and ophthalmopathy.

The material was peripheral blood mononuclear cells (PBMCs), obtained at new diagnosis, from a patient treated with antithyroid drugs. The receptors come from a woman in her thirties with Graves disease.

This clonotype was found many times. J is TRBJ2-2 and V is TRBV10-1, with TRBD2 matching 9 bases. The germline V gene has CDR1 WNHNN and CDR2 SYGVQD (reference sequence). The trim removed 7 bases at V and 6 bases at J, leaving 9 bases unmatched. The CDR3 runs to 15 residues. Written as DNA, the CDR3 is TGCGCCAGCAATAGCGGGAGTTTTGGTGCCGGGGAGCTGTTTTTT. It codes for CASNSGSFGAGELFF.

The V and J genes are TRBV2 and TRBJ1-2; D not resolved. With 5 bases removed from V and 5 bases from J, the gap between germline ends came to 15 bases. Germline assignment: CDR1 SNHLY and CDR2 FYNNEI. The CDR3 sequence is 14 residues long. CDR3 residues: CASSSQWLSYGYTF. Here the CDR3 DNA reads TGTGCCAGCAGTTCCCAGTGGCTATCGTATGGCTACACCTTC.

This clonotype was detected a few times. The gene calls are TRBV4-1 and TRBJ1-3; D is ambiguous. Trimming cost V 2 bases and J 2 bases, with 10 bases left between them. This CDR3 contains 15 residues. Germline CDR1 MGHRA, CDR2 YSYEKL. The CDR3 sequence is CASSQHRVTGNTIYF. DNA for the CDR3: TGCGCCAGCAGCCAACATAGGGTAACTGGAAACACCATATATTTT.

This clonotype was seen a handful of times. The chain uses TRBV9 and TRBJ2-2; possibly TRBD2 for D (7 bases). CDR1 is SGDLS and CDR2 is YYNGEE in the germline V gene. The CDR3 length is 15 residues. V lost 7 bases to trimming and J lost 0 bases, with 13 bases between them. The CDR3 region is CASAGGAANTGELFF. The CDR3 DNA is TGTGCCAGCGCTGGGGGGGCCGCGAACACCGGGGAGCTGTTTTTT.

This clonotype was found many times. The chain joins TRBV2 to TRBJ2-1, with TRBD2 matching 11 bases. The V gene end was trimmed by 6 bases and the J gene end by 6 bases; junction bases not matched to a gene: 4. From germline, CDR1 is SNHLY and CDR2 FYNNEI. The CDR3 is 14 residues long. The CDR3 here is CASRIGTSGNEQFF. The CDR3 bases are TGTGCCAGCAGAATTGGGACTAGCGGCAATGAGCAGTTCTTC.

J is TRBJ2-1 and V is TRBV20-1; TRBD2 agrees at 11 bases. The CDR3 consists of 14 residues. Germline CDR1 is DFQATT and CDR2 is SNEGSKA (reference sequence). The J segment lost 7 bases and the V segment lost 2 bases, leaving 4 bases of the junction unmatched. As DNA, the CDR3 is TGCAGTGCTAGACTAGCGGGAGGTTGGAATGAGCAGTTCTTC. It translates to CSARLAGGWNEQFF.

CDR3 amino acids: CASSWAYETQYF. In DNA, the CDR3 is TGTGCCAGCAGTTGGGCGTACGAGACCCAGTACTTC. The chain employs TRBV6-2 or TRBV6-3 and TRBJ2-5; no definite D call. This CDR3 spans 12 amino acids. V was cut by 4 bases and J by 5 bases, with 8 bases left in between. The germline gives CDR1 MNHEY, CDR2 SVGEGT.

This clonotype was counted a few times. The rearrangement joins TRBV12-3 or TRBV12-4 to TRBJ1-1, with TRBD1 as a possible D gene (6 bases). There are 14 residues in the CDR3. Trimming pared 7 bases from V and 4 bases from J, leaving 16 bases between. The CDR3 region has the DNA TGTGCCAGCACCTCCCAGGGGATGAGCACTGAAGCTTTCTTT. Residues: CASTSQGMSTEAFF.

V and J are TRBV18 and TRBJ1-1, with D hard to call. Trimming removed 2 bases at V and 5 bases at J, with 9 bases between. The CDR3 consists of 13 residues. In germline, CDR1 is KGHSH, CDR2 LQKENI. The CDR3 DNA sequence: TGTGCCAGCTCACCAGGGTTAGAGACTGAAGCTTTCTTT. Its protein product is CASSPGLETEAFF. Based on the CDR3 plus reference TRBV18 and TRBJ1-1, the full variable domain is NAGVMQNPRHLVRRRGQEARLRCSPMKGHSHVYWYRQLPEEGLKFMVYLQKENIIDESGMPKERFSAEFPKEGPSILRIQQVVRGDSAAYFCASSPGLETEAFFGQGTRLTVV.

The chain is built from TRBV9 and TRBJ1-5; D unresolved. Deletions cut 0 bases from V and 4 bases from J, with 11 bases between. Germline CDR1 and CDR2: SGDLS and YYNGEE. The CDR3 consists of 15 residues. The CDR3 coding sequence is TGTGCCAGCAGCGTAGGGGAATTCCCTAATCAGCCCCAGCATTTT. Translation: CASSVGEFPNQPQHF.

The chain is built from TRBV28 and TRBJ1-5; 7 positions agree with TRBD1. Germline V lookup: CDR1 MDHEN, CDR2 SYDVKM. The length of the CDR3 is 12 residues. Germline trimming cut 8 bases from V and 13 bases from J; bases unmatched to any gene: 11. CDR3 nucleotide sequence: TGTGCCAGCGGACTCCGGGACAGCTTGCAGCATTTT. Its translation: CASGLRDSLQHF.

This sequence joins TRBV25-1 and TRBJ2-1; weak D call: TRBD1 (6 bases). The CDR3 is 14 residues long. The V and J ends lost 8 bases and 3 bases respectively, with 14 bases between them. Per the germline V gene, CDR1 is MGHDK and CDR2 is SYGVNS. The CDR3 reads CASGRDNYYNEQFF. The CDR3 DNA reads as TGTGCCAGCGGCCGGGACAACTACTACAATGAGCAGTTCTTC.

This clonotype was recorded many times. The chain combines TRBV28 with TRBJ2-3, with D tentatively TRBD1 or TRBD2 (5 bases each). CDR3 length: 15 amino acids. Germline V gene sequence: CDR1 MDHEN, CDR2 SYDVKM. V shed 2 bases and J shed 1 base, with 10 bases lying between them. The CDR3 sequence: CASSLTQEGTDTQYF. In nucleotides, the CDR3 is TGTGCCAGCAGTTTAACACAGGAGGGCACAGATACGCAGTATTTT.

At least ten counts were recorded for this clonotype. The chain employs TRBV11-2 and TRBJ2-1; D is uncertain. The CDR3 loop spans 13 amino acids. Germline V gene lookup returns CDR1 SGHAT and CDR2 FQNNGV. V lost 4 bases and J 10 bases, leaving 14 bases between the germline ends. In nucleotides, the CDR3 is TGTGCCAGCAGCTATGTGAACTACATCGAGCAGTTCTTC. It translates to CASSYVNYIEQFF.

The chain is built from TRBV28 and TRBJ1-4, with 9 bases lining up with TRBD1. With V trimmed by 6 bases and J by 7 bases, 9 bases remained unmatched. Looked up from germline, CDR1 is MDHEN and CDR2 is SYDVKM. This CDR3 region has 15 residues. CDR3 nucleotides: TGTGCCAGCAGACCACCGGGACAGGGAGTTGAAAAACTGTTTTTT. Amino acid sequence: CASRPPGQGVEKLFF.

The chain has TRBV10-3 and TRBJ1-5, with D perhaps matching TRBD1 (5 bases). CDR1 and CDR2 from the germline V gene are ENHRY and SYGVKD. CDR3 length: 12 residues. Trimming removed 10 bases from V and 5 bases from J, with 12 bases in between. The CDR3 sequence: CATGGTDQPQHF. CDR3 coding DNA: TGTGCCACCGGGGGGACGGATCAGCCCCAGCATTTT.

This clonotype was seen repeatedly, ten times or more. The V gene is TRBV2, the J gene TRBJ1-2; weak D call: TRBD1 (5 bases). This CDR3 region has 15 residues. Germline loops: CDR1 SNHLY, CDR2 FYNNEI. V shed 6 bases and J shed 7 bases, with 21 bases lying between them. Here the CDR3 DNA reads TGTGCCAGCAGAGGCCCACTGGGGGGGAATTTTGGCTACACCTTC. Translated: CASRGPLGGNFGYTF.